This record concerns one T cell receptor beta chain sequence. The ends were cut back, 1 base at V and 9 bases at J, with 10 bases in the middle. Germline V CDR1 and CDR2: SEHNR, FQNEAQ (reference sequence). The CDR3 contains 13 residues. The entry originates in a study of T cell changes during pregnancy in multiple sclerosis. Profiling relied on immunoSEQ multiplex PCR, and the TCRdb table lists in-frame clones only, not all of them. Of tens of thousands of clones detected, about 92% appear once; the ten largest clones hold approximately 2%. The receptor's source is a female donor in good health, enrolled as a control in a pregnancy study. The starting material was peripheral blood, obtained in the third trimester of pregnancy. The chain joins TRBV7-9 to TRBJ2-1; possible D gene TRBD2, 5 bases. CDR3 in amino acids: CASSLVVAGEQFF. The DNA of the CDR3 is TGTGCCAGCAGCTTAGTGGTGGCGGGTGAGCAGTTCTTC.